These 15 T cell receptor beta chains were sequenced from one sample in a study of blood T cell repertoires in COVID-19. Assay used: immunoSEQ multiplex PCR; TCRdb lists only in-frame clones, some missing. Of roughly 69,000 clones in the sample, 84% were seen once. Sequenced: peripheral blood. The receptors shown here come from a man aged 45-65 years with COVID-19, enrolled during active disease.

The genes are TRBV9 and TRBJ2-7, with no clear D. Trimming removed 0 bases from V and 1 base from J, with 8 bases in between. The CDR3 is 14 amino acids. Germline V gene sequence: CDR1 SGDLS, CDR2 YYNGEE. CDR3 sequence (DNA): TGTGCCAGCAGCGTAGCAGGCGCGTCCTACGAGCAGTACTTC. Amino acids: CASSVAGASYEQYF.

The chain links TRBV19 to TRBJ2-2; 7 bases fit TRBD1. Losses at the gene ends were 8 bases for V and 3 bases for J; bases not matched to a gene: 12. The CDR3 consists of 16 residues. Germline V gene sequence: CDR1 LNHDA, CDR2 SQIVND (reference sequence). CDR3: CASLPRGTDYTGELFF. CDR3 in DNA: TGTGCCAGTCTCCCCAGAGGGACAGACTACACCGGGGAGCTGTTTTTT.

V and J are TRBV10-3 and TRBJ2-7, with D hard to call. Trimming shortened V by 4 bases and J by 0 bases, and 13 bases separated the two germline ends. The length of the CDR3 is 15 residues. Germline V gene lookup returns CDR1 ENHRY and CDR2 SYGVKD. CDR3 nucleotides: TGTGCCATCAGTGGTTCTCGAGAAAGCTCCTACGAGCAGTACTTC. Translated: CAISGSRESSYEQYF.

This chain links TRBV12-3 or TRBV12-4 with TRBJ2-3; the D gene is possibly TRBD2 (5 bases). V lost 10 bases and J lost 6, with 11 bases in between. There are 11 residues in the CDR3. The CDR3 loop reads CATRTGDTQYF. As DNA, the CDR3 is TGTGCCACCAGAACGGGGGATACGCAGTATTTT.

V usage is TRBV6-5 and J usage is TRBJ2-1, with 8 positions matching TRBD2. CDR3 length equals 16 residues. With 0 bases clipped from V and 6 bases from J, the junction kept 7 bases outside the gene matches. Looked up from germline, CDR1 is MNHEY and CDR2 is SVGAGI. The CDR3, as DNA: TGTGCCAGCAGTTACTCGGCGAGCGGGGGAATCAATGAGCAGTTCTTC. Its translation: CASSYSASGGINEQFF.

The chain joins TRBV2 to TRBJ2-3; 7 nucleotides agree with TRBD1. This CDR3 spans 15 amino acids. Trimming removed 6 bases from V and 0 bases from J; junction bases left unmatched: 6. Germline values: CDR1 SNHLY, CDR2 FYNNEI. CDR3 amino acids: CASRPGQVSTDTQYF. The CDR3 region has the DNA TGTGCCAGCAGGCCCGGACAGGTTAGCACAGATACGCAGTATTTT.

The CDR3, as DNA: TGCGCCAGCAGTGAGACGGTAGGGGGCCAGCAGCCCCAGCATTTT. Protein sequence: CASSETVGGQQPQHF. The genes are TRBV10-2 and TRBJ1-5, with TRBD1 matching 7 bases. Germline V CDR1 and CDR2: WSHSY, SAAADI. This CDR3 region has 15 residues. V shed 2 bases, J shed 7 bases, and the junction held 8 bases outside the gene matches.

In its sample, this clone was seen once. This chain uses TRBV7-3 with TRBJ1-1, with D unresolved. Germline-derived CDR1 and CDR2 are SGHTA and FQGTGA. Trimming removed 1 base from V and 1 base from J, with 7 bases in between. CDR3 length equals 14 residues. The CDR3 region is CASSLMGENTEAFF. The DNA of the CDR3 is TGTGCCAGCAGCTTAATGGGAGAGAACACTGAAGCTTTCTTT.

Worth noting for this clone: In the same sample, other DNA sequences code for this CDR3. The chain couples TRBV19 to TRBJ2-2; D remains unclear. Per germline, CDR1 LNHDA and CDR2 SQIVND (reference sequence). V was shortened by 5 bases and J by 5 bases, with 3 bases between the two germline ends. This CDR3 comprises 11 residues. The CDR3 DNA is TGTGCCAGTAGTCGGACCGGGGAGCTGTTTTTT. Protein sequence: CASSRTGELFF.

The chain has TRBV6-2 or TRBV6-3 and TRBJ2-5; D remains ambiguous. The V and J ends lost 2 bases and 1 base respectively, with 17 bases between them. Germline CDR1 reads MNHEY; CDR2 reads SVGEGT. CDR3 size: 17 residues. The CDR3 region is CASSYRFPRDIQETQYF. For the CDR3, the DNA is TGTGCCAGCAGTTACCGATTTCCCCGAGACATCCAAGAGACCCAGTACTTC.

The chain joins TRBV5-1 to TRBJ2-1; 8 bases fit TRBD2. The CDR3 covers 17 residues. CDR1 is SGHRS, CDR2 YFSETQ, per germline. V was pared by 1 base and J by 4 bases, with 10 bases of the junction left unmatched. CDR3 coding DNA: TGCGCCAGCAGCTTGATGACGGGGGGGCGTCAATACAATGAGCAGTTCTTC. Protein product: CASSLMTGGRQYNEQFF.

The chain employs TRBV9 and TRBJ2-5; 9 bases fit TRBD1. With 4 bases clipped from V and 3 bases from J, the junction kept 4 bases outside the gene matches. The CDR3 totals 14 residues. Germline values: CDR1 SGDLS, CDR2 YYNGEE. CDR3 coding DNA: TGTGCCAGCAGCCCGAGGACAGGGGAAGAGACCCAGTACTTC. Residues: CASSPRTGEETQYF.

This chain connects TRBV6-2 or TRBV6-3 to TRBJ2-4; maybe TRBD1 (6 bases). This CDR3 comprises 17 residues. V gave up 5 bases and J gave up 8 bases, with 25 bases separating them. The germline gives CDR1 MNHEY, CDR2 SVGEGT. The CDR3 DNA is TGTGCCAGCAGTCAGCGAGAGGCACCCCGAGCAGGGGACATTCAGTACTTC. This codes for CASSQREAPRAGDIQYF.

The chain couples TRBV9 to TRBJ2-7, with 7 bases lining up with TRBD1. V lost 3 bases and J lost 2; bases outside the gene matches: 8. Germline V lookup: CDR1 SGDLS, CDR2 YYNGEE. There are 15 residues in the CDR3. The CDR3 protein is CASSAGGTSTYEQYF. The CDR3 region has the DNA TGTGCCAGCAGCGCAGGGGGTACCAGCACCTACGAGCAGTACTTC.

J is TRBJ1-1 and V is TRBV19, with TRBD1 matching over 11 bases. V trimming: 7 bases; J trimming: 1 base; junction bases outside the gene matches: 8. CDR3 length equals 16 residues. Germline V CDR1 and CDR2: LNHDA, SQIVND (reference sequence). The CDR3 DNA is TGTGCCAGTACTAGGACAGGGGGCAGGGGGAACACTGAAGCTTTCTTT. This gives the protein CASTRTGGRGNTEAFF.